This T cell receptor beta chain emerged from a study of OX40 agonist ivuxolimab in advanced cancers. Study-level background: Patients enrolled in dose escalation were diagnosed with hepatocellular carcinoma, melanoma, renal cell or head and neck cancer.

For this clone: As yet, its antigen is unknown.

Study-wide results and limits: Among T cells, CD8+ cells averaged more expanded clones than CD4+ cells.

With baseline, cycle 4 day 1, and cycle 7 day 1 as timepoints, blood was sampled. The method was immunoSEQ multiplex PCR; TCRdb's version includes in-frame clones alone and lacks a portion of them. The sample contains tens of thousands of clones, 80% to 85% of which appear only once. The germline CDR1 and CDR2 sequences are MNHNS and SASEGT. V lost 5 bases, J lost 2 bases, and 13 bases lay in between. CDR3 length equals 14 residues. The gene calls are TRBV6-1 and TRBJ2-7; D is perhaps TRBD1 (6 bases). Sample: CD4+ or CD8+ T cells sorted from blood, taken in a trial of the OX40 agonist ivuxolimab. The receptor comes from an adult with an advanced solid tumor such as melanoma, head and neck, liver or kidney cancer. The DNA of the CDR3 is TGTGCCAGCAGTTCGACAGGTAGAGCCTACGAGCAGTACTTC. Residues: CASSSTGRAYEQYF.